Shown below are 11 T cell receptor beta chains from a single sample sequenced in a study of cytomegalovirus exposure and HLA in healthy donors. Both 60 Vbeta primers and 13 Jbeta primers went into the PCR. Assay used: immunoSEQ multiplex PCR; TCRdb lists only in-frame clones, some missing. Among about 120,000 clones listed, roughly 76% were seen once. Sample: PBMCs. Receptor source: a middle-aged woman in good health and CMV-seropositive.

The chain recombines TRBV27 with TRBJ1-4; 11 nucleotides line up with TRBD1. The germline CDR1 and CDR2 sequences are MNHEY and SMNVEV (reference sequence). The junction had 8 bases not matched to a gene; V was cut back by 1 base and J by 1 base. This CDR3 contains 19 residues. CDR3 in DNA: TGTGCCAGCAGTTTATTGGGACAGGGGGTTCATTTAACTAATGAAAAACTGTTTTTT. Amino acid sequence: CASSLLGQGVHLTNEKLFF. The full variable domain, its missing parts supplied by reference TRBV27 and TRBJ1-4, is EAQVTQNPRYLITVTGKKLTVTCSQNMNHEYMSWYRQDPGLGLRQIYYSMNVEVTDKGDVPEGYKVSRKEKRNFPLILESPSPNQTSLYFCASSLLGQGVHLTNEKLFFGSGTQLSVL.

The chain's CDR3 is CASSSPGGTQPQHF. The CDR3 DNA reads as TGTGCCAGCAGCTCGCCGGGGGGCACTCAGCCCCAGCATTTT. This sequence joins TRBV7-8 and TRBJ1-5; D perhaps matches TRBD1 (6 bases). Looked up from germline, CDR1 is SGHVS and CDR2 is FQNEAQ. The V end lost 4 bases, the J end lost 6 bases, and 13 bases lay between the germline ends. The CDR3 contains 14 residues.

The chain recombines TRBV2 with TRBJ1-1, with TRBD1 as a possible D gene (5 bases). This CDR3 contains 13 residues. CDR1 and CDR2 (germline): SNHLY, FYNNEI. V dropped 6 bases and J dropped 1 base, with 9 bases sitting between them. The DNA for the CDR3 is TGTGCCAGCAGCGCACAGGAGAACACTGAAGCTTTCTTT. It codes for CASSAQENTEAFF.

The chain uses TRBV23-1 and TRBJ1-3, with no clear D. TRBV23-1 is annotated as an ORF whose role is uncertain. The CDR3 covers 18 residues. Trimming left V 0 bases short and J 0 bases short, with 15 bases between. The CDR3 protein is CASSQSFVGESSGNTIYF. Here the CDR3 DNA reads TGCGCCAGCAGTCAATCATTTGTGGGAGAATCCTCTGGAAACACCATATATTTT.

The chain couples TRBV12-2 to TRBJ2-1; the table's D call, TRBD2, was not checked against the DNA. TRBV12-2 is a documented pseudogene. This CDR3 is built from 18 residues. The chain's CDR3 is CASRPDPRLAGGTNEQFF. The DNA for the CDR3 is TGTGCAAGTCGCCCCGACCCCCGACTAGCGGGGGGCACAAATGAGCAGTTCTTC.

This chain joins TRBV27 and TRBJ2-6; D gene uncertain. CDR1 is MNHEY, CDR2 SMNVEV, per germline (reference sequence). The CDR3 consists of 15 residues. V lost 4 bases, J lost 0 bases, and 7 bases lay in between. DNA for the CDR3: TGTGCCAGCAGTTCATGGAGCTCTGGGGCCAACGTCCTGACTTTC. This translates into CASSSWSSGANVLTF.

The J gene is TRBJ1-2, the V gene TRBV25-1; D may be TRBD1 (6 bases). CDR3 length: 11 amino acids. The V end was cut by 5 bases, the J end by 8 bases, with 9 bases between. CDR1 and CDR2 (germline): MGHDK, SYGVNS. The CDR3 DNA reads TGTGCCAGCAGTCAGGGGTACGGCTACACCTTC. Residues: CASSQGYGYTF.

V is TRBV11-3 and J is TRBJ2-3; no definite D call. There are 14 residues in the CDR3. The germline gives CDR1 SGHNT, CDR2 YENEEA. V lost 1 base and J lost 0, with 5 bases in between. The chain's CDR3 is CASSLVSSTDTQYF. Here the CDR3 DNA reads TGTGCCAGCAGCTTAGTGTCGAGCACAGATACGCAGTATTTT.

The chain joins TRBV5-1 to TRBJ2-1, with D hard to call. The CDR3 spans 16 residues. The germline CDR1 and CDR2 sequences are SGHRS and YFSETQ. V dropped 2 bases and J dropped 6 bases, with 18 bases sitting between them. The CDR3 here is CASSFGVGAGRNEQFF. The CDR3 nucleotides read TGCGCCAGCAGCTTTGGAGTAGGAGCTGGCCGCAATGAGCAGTTCTTC.

The chain uses TRBV10-1 and TRBJ2-7; 9 nucleotides agree with TRBD1. With 5 bases clipped from V and 6 bases from J, the junction kept 8 bases outside the gene matches. This CDR3 is built from 14 residues. Germline V gene sequence: CDR1 WNHNN, CDR2 SYGVQD (reference sequence). CDR3 nucleotide sequence: TGCGCCAGCAGTCCCTCCTCGACAGGGGGCGAGCAGTACTTC. This sequence encodes CASSPSSTGGEQYF.

The chain combines TRBV5-1 with TRBJ1-1; D uncertain. V was cut by 2 bases and J by 6 bases, with 11 bases left in between. The CDR3 extends over 13 amino acids. Looked up from germline, CDR1 is SGHRS and CDR2 is YFSETQ. CDR3 sequence: CASSFGEAPEAFF. The DNA of the CDR3 is TGCGCCAGCAGCTTTGGGGAGGCACCTGAAGCTTTCTTT. The variable domain in full, completed from reference TRBV5-1 and TRBJ1-1, reads KAGVTQTPRYLIKTRGQQVTLSCSPISGHRSVSWYQQTPGQGLQFLFEYFSETQRNKGNFPGRFSGRQFSNSRSEMNVSTLELGDSALYLCASSFGEAPEAFFGQGTRLTVV.